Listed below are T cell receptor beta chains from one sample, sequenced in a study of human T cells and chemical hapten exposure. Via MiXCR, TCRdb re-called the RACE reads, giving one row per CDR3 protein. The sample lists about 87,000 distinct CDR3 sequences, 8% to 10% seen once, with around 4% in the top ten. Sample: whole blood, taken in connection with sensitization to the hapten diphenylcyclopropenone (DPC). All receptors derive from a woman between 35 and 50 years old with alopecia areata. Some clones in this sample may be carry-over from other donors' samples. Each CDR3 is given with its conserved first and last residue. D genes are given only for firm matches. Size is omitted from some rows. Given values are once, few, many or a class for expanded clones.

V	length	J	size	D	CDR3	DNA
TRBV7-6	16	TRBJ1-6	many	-	CASSFKGPNYNSPLHF	TGTGCCAGCAGCTTCAAGGGCCCGAACTATAATTCACCCCTCCACTTT
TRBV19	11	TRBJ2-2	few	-	CASWSTGELFF	TGTGCCAGTTGGTCCACCGGGGAGCTGTTTTTT
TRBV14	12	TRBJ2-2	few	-	CASSLIRWELFF	TGTGCCAGCAGCCTAATACGGTGGGAGCTGTTTTTT
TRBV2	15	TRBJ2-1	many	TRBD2	CASSFPETSPDEQFF	TGTGCCAGCAGTTTCCCCGAGACTAGCCCCGATGAGCAGTTCTTC
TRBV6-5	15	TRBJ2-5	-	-	CASSYRGRPQETQYF	TGTGCCAGCAGTTACCGAGGACGCCCCCAAGAGACCCAGTACTTC
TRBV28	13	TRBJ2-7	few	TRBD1	CASRPDRDYEQYF	TGTGCCAGCAGACCAGACAGGGACTACGAGCAGTACTTC
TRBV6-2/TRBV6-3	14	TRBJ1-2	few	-	CASSYSGGIGLITF	TGTGCCAGCAGTTACTCAGGGGGGATCGGCTTGATCACCTTC
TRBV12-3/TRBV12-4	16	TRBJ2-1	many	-	CASSFLQGWLDNEQFF	TGTGCCAGCAGTTTTCTTCAGGGGTGGTTGGACAATGAGCAGTTCTTC
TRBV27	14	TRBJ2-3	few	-	CASSLRDPLDTQYF	TGTGCCAGCAGTTTACGGGACCCATTAGATACGCAGTATTTT
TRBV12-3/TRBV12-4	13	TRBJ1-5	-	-	CASSLQEVQPQHF	TGTGCCAGCAGCCTCCAAGAGGTTCAGCCCCAGCATTTT
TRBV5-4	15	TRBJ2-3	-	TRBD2	CASSGGTSRADTQYF	TGTGCCAGCAGTGGAGGGACTAGCAGGGCAGATACGCAGTATTTT
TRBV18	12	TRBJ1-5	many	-	CASSRSDQPQHF	TGTGCCAGCTCACGTAGTGATCAGCCCCAGCATTTT
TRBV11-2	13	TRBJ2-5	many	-	CASSFNGGETQYF	TGTGCCAGCAGCTTTAACGGGGGCGAGACCCAGTACTTC
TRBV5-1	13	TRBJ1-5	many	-	CASSWGVNQPQHF	TGCGCCAGCAGCTGGGGAGTCAATCAGCCCCAGCATTTT
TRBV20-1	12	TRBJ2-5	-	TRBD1	CSGKGARETQYF	TGCAGTGGAAAGGGGGCCCGGGAGACCCAGTACTTC
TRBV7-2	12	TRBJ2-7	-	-	CASSTGYYEQYF	TGTGCCAGCAGCACAGGCTACTACGAGCAGTACTTC
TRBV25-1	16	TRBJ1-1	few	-	CASSGQGRSMNTEAFF	TGTGCCAGCAGTGGGCAGGGAAGAAGCATGAACACTGAAGCTTTCTTT
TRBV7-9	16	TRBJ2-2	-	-	CASSVQGTVNTGELFF	TGTGCCAGCAGCGTACAGGGTACCGTCAACACCGGGGAGCTGTTTTTT
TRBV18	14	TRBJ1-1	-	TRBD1	CASSPGQAYTEAFF	TGTGCCAGCTCACCGGGACAGGCTTACACTGAAGCTTTCTTT
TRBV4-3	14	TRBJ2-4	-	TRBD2	CASSRIGAGDIQYF	TGCGCCAGCAGCCGTATAGGGGCGGGGGACATTCAGTACTTC
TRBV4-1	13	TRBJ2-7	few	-	CASSQERMYEQYF	TGCGCCAGCAGCCAAGAGAGGATGTACGAGCAGTACTTC
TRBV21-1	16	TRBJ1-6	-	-	CASTIWGVRPNSPLHF	TGTGCCAGCACAATCTGGGGAGTTCGTCCTAATTCACCCCTCCACTTT
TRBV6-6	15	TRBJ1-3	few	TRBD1	CASSFGTGKGNTIYF	TGTGCCAGCAGTTTCGGGACAGGGAAAGGAAACACCATATATTTT
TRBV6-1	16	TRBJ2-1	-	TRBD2	CASSGFSSGGGNEQFF	TGTGCCAGCAGTGGGTTCTCTAGCGGGGGAGGCAATGAGCAGTTCTTC
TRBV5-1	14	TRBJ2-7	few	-	CASSPAQGTYEQYF	TGCGCCAGCAGCCCGGCCCAGGGAACCTACGAGCAGTACTTC
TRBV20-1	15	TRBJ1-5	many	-	CSARVNGQGKQPQHF	TGCAGTGCTAGAGTAAATGGTCAGGGGAAACAGCCCCAGCATTTT
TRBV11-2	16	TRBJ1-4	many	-	CASSSSRTWGNEKLFF	TGTGCCAGCAGCTCCTCCCGGACCTGGGGAAATGAAAAACTGTTTTTT
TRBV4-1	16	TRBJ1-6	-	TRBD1	CASSQDSGTGNSPLHF	TGCGCCAGCAGCCAAGATTCCGGGACAGGGAATTCACCCCTCCACTTT
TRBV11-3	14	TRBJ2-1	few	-	CASSLRYRANEQFF	TGTGCCAGCAGCTTAAGGTACAGGGCGAATGAGCAGTTCTTC
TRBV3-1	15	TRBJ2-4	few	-	CASSQFGGSSNIQYF	TGTGCCAGCAGCCAATTCGGGGGATCTTCGAACATTCAGTACTTC
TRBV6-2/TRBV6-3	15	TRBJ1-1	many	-	CASTHGWGGGTEAFF	TGTGCCAGCACTCATGGTTGGGGGGGAGGCACTGAAGCTTTCTTT
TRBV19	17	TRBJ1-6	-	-	CASSITGTPSYNSPLHF	TGTGCCAGTAGTATAACAGGAACTCCCTCCTATAATTCACCCCTCCACTTT
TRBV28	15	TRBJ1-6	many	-	CASSTAAKEGSPLHF	TGTGCCAGCAGTACTGCAGCGAAAGAAGGGTCACCCCTCCACTTT
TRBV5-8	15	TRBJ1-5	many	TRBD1	CASSSGTAWHQPQHF	TGTGCCAGCAGCTCCGGGACAGCTTGGCATCAGCCCCAGCATTTT
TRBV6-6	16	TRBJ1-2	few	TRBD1	CASSYSPGGGDYGYTF	TGTGCCAGCAGTTACTCGCCAGGGGGAGGGGACTATGGCTACACCTTC
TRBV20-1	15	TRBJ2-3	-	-	CSARGIIQAGDTQYF	TGCAGTGCTAGAGGGATTATTCAGGCCGGAGATACGCAGTATTTT
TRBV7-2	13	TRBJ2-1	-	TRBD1	CASSPGGRNEQFF	TGTGCCAGCAGCCCAGGGGGCAGGAATGAGCAGTTCTTC
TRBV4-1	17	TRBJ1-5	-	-	CASSQDRGGDSNQPQHF	TGCGCCAGCAGCCAAGATAGGGGAGGGGATAGCAATCAGCCCCAGCATTTT
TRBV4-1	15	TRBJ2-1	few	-	CASSQDQGFYNEQFF	TGCGCCAGCAGCCAAGACCAGGGTTTTTACAATGAGCAGTTCTTC
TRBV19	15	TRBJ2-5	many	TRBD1	CASSDPGTAQETQYF	TGTGCCAGTAGTGACCCCGGGACAGCCCAAGAGACCCAGTACTTC
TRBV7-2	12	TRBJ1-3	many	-	CASSLVPDTIYF	TGTGCCAGCAGCTTAGTTCCGGACACCATATATTTT
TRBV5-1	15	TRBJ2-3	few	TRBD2	CASSRSGDTGLRQYF	TGCGCCAGCAGCCGTAGCGGGGACACCGGATTGAGGCAGTATTTT
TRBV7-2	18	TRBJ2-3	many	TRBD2	CASSRHSGGADGTDTQYF	TGTGCCAGCAGCCGACATAGCGGGGGGGCAGATGGAACAGATACGCAGTATTTT
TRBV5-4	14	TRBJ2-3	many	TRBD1	CASSAGQGRDTQYF	TGTGCCAGCAGCGCCGGACAGGGAAGAGATACGCAGTATTTT
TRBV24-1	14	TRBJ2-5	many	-	CATSDLAPPETQYF	TGTGCCACCAGTGATTTGGCCCCCCCGGAGACCCAGTACTTC
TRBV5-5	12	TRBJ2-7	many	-	CASSPVGYEQYF	TGTGCCAGCAGCCCGGTCGGCTACGAGCAGTACTTC
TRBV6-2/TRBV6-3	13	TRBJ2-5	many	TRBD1	CASTTGGHETQYF	TGTGCCAGCACTACAGGGGGCCATGAGACCCAGTACTTC
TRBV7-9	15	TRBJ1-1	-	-	CASSLAWGKNTEAFF	TGTGCCAGCAGCTTAGCGTGGGGAAAGAACACTGAAGCTTTCTTT
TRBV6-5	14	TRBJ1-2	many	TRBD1	CASSRTGKNYGYTF	TGTGCCAGCAGCCGGACAGGGAAAAACTATGGCTACACCTTC
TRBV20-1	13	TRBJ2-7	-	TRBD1	CSASGTGSYEQYF	TGCAGTGCTAGCGGGACAGGGTCCTACGAGCAGTACTTC
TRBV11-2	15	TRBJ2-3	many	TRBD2	CASSHSGRRTDTQYF	TGTGCCAGCAGCCATAGCGGGAGACGCACAGATACGCAGTATTTT
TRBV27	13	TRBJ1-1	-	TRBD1	CASSLEDRGEAFF	TGTGCCAGCAGCCTTGAGGACAGGGGCGAAGCTTTCTTT
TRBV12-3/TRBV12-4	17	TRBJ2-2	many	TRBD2	CASSLGLAASYTGELFF	TGTGCCAGCAGTTTGGGACTAGCGGCGTCTTACACCGGGGAGCTGTTTTTT
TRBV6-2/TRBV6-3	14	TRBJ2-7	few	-	CATHRGTDLGEQYF	TGTGCCACCCATAGGGGCACAGACCTTGGGGAGCAGTACTTC
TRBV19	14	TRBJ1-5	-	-	CTSSSGGRNQPQHF	TGTACCAGTAGTAGTGGGGGTAGGAATCAGCCCCAGCATTTT
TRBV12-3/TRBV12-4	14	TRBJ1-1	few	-	CASSLAPHRDAAFF	TGTGCCAGCAGTTTAGCCCCTCACAGGGACGCAGCTTTCTTT
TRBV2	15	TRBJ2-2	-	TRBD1	CASRPGQGNTGELFF	TGTGCCAGCAGGCCCGGACAGGGGAACACCGGGGAGCTGTTTTTT
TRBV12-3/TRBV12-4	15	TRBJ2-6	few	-	CASSSGRSGANVLTF	TGTGCCAGCAGTAGTGGGCGCTCTGGGGCCAACGTCCTGACTTTC
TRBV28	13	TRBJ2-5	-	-	CASSPRVQETQYF	TGTGCCAGCAGTCCCCGGGTACAAGAGACCCAGTACTTC
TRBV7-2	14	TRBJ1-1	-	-	CASSFGTLNTEAFF	TGTGCCAGCAGCTTCGGGACTCTTAACACTGAAGCTTTCTTT